This entry is about one T cell receptor beta chain. Its specificity is not known. PCR was performed using 60 Vbeta and 13 Jbeta primers. Assay used: immunoSEQ multiplex PCR; TCRdb lists only in-frame clones, some missing. This sample carries over 100,000 clones, approximately 82% of them seen once, and the ten largest clones take roughly 1.5%. The record originates from a study of cytomegalovirus exposure and HLA in healthy donors. Study outcomes and limitations: Reports described diagnosis of cytomegalovirus status by the classifier as highly specific and sensitive.

Germline V lookup: CDR1 SGHTA, CDR2 FQGNSA. The CDR3 is 15 amino acids. V lost 1 base to trimming and J lost 6 bases; unmatched junction nucleotides: 4. Sequencing input: PBMCs. This TCR came from a female donor in good health and CMV-seronegative. The rearrangement joins TRBV7-2 to TRBJ1-5, with 9 bases identical to TRBD1. CDR3 nucleotides: TGTGCCAGCAGCTTAGTGGGACAGGGTATTCAGCCCCAGCATTTT. Its protein product is CASSLVGQGIQPQHF.